Listed below are T cell receptor beta chains from one sample, sequenced in a study of shared clonotypes between healthy human individuals. Using immunoSEQ multiplex PCR, the repertoire was profiled, and TCRdb retains in-frame clones only, with some absent. Found here are roughly 2,300,000 clones, roughly 90% of them singletons; the top ten hold approximately 0.39%. What was sequenced was naive CD4+ T cells from PBMCs. These receptors all stem from a man in his late teens or twenties in good health. Some clones in this sample may be carry-over from other donors' samples. Each CDR3 is given without its conserved first and last residue. Each record gives: V gene, D gene, CDR3 protein. D genes are given only for firm matches.

v_gene: TRBV4-3; d_gene: TRBD1; CDR3aa: ASSQDRLGGQGPYGYT
v_gene: TRBV19; d_gene: -; CDR3aa: ASTSQGRDEKLF
v_gene: TRBV28; d_gene: -; CDR3aa: ASAGRGHEQY
v_gene: TRBV2; d_gene: TRBD1; CDR3aa: ASSEVGRGRQPQH
v_gene: TRBV29-1; d_gene: -; CDR3aa: SADTRKQETQY
v_gene: TRBV18; d_gene: -; CDR3aa: ASSPGTPILTYEQY
v_gene: TRBV10-1; d_gene: -; CDR3aa: ASSEVGISYEQY
v_gene: TRBV6-1; d_gene: -; CDR3aa: ASMGPGRNTEAF
v_gene: TRBV4-1; d_gene: TRBD1; CDR3aa: ASSQGQGAGYEQY
v_gene: TRBV5-1; d_gene: TRBD1; CDR3aa: ASSLDRGRTEAF
v_gene: TRBV6-5; d_gene: TRBD1; CDR3aa: ASRRDRVKQPQH
v_gene: TRBV6-6; d_gene: -; CDR3aa: ASTPDTGELF
v_gene: TRBV6-5; d_gene: TRBD2; CDR3aa: ASRRGRGADTQY
v_gene: TRBV5-5; d_gene: -; CDR3aa: ASSARTVTYEQY